Listed here are 23 T cell receptor beta chains from one sample, sequenced in a study of PD-1 blockade in mismatch repair-deficient tumors (dated by TCRdb to about 2017). Library creation used the immunoSEQ multiplex PCR assay. TCRdb carries this immuneACCESS record with in-frame sequences only. Its versions omit some clonotypes, under half of them owing to an unresolved V gene in the studies checked, with the rest unexplained. Here the sample has some 120,000 clones; roughly 90% occur a single time. The top ten clones comprise 10% to 15% of the sample. Material: peripheral blood, obtained almost 74 weeks after starting pembrolizumab. These receptors originate from an adult with mismatch repair-deficient cancer.

The J gene is TRBJ1-2, the V gene TRBV4-2, with no clear D. V was shortened by 0 bases and J by 8 bases, with 7 bases between the two germline ends. The CDR3 sequence is 12 residues long. The germline V gene has CDR1 LGHNA and CDR2 YNFKEQ. The CDR3 sequence: CASSQDFDGYTF. The CDR3 coding sequence is TGTGCCAGCAGCCAAGATTTCGACGGCTACACCTTC.

J is TRBJ2-7 and V is TRBV29-1; 7 nucleotides agree with TRBD1. The J segment lost 3 bases and the V segment lost 1 base, leaving 12 bases of the junction unmatched. The CDR3 contains 16 residues. The germline V gene has CDR1 SQVTM and CDR2 ANQGSEA. CDR3 sequence (DNA): TGCAGCGTTGAAGGTTTCCGGGACAGAGATTACTACGAGCAGTACTTC. Protein: CSVEGFRDRDYYEQYF.

The CDR3 loop is CASSPENYLGQLINIQYF. The CDR3 coding sequence is TGCGCCAGCAGCCCCGAGAACTATTTGGGACAGTTAATAAACATTCAGTACTTC. The chain has TRBV5-1 and TRBJ2-4; 7 bases fit TRBD1. Germline V lookup: CDR1 SGHRS, CDR2 YFSETQ. V trimming: 4 bases; J trimming: 6 bases; junction bases outside the gene matches: 19. The CDR3 runs 18 residues.

This clone was detected a few times. The J gene is TRBJ1-2, the V gene TRBV30; no firm D call. The CDR3 length is 17 residues. Germline CDR1 reads GTSNPN; CDR2 reads SVGIG (reference sequence). Trimming took 3 bases from V and 0 from J, leaving 20 bases between them. CDR3 sequence: CAWSPGGGPGSNYGYTF. For the CDR3, the DNA is TGTGCCTGGAGCCCAGGAGGAGGACCTGGATCTAACTATGGCTACACCTTC.

This chain uses TRBV29-1 with TRBJ2-3; 12 nucleotides match TRBD2. V gave up 6 bases and J gave up 4 bases; unmatched junction bases: 14. Germline CDR1 is SQVTM and CDR2 is ANQGSEA. CDR3 size: 17 residues. CDR3 region: CSVARETSGRSADTQYF. Here the CDR3 DNA reads TGCAGCGTCGCGCGCGAGACTAGCGGGAGAAGCGCAGATACGCAGTATTTT.

This chain joins TRBV4-2 and TRBJ2-2; 7 bases are shared with TRBD1. This CDR3 comprises 17 residues. The germline CDR1 and CDR2 sequences are LGHNA and YNFKEQ. After removal of 0 bases from V and 1 base from J, the junction contained 5 bases not matched to a gene. In nucleotides, the CDR3 is TGTGCCAGCAGCCAAGAATTAGACAGGGTGAACACCGGGGAGCTGTTTTTT. The encoded protein is CASSQELDRVNTGELFF.

The V gene is TRBV28, the J gene TRBJ2-3; 8 bases map to TRBD2. Germline lookup yields CDR1 MDHEN and CDR2 SYDVKM. J was trimmed by 0 bases and V by 2 bases; bases with no gene match: 7. This CDR3 is built from 17 residues. CDR3 DNA: TGTGCCAGCAGTTTACGGCTAGCGGGTGCTAGCACAGATACGCAGTATTTT. Its translation: CASSLRLAGASTDTQYF.

The rearrangement uses TRBV5-4 and TRBJ2-2; 8 bases line up with TRBD1. The CDR3 has 15 amino acids. V trimming: 0 bases; J trimming: 6 bases; junction bases outside the gene matches: 4. Germline CDR1 reads SGHNT; CDR2 reads YYREEE (reference sequence). The CDR3, as DNA: TGTGCCAGCAGCTTGGATGCAGGGGGCTCCGGGGAGCTGTTTTTT. Translating it yields CASSLDAGGSGELFF.

The V call is TRBV2, the J call TRBJ2-1; 14 bases match TRBD2. The J segment lost 6 bases and the V segment lost 5 bases, leaving 6 bases of the junction unmatched. This CDR3 contains 16 residues. CDR1 is SNHLY and CDR2 is FYNNEI in the germline V gene. Here the CDR3 reads CASSRGGLAGVNEQFF. CDR3 sequence (DNA): TGTGCCAGCAGTAGGGGGGGACTAGCGGGAGTCAATGAGCAGTTCTTC.

This sequence joins TRBV9 and TRBJ1-3; D remains ambiguous. Germline lookup yields CDR1 SGDLS and CDR2 YYNGEE. The ends were cut back, 4 bases at V and 0 bases at J, with 17 bases in the middle. The CDR3 loop spans 17 amino acids. DNA for the CDR3: TGTGCCAGCAGCCTCCTGGTAGGCGGAAGCTCTGGAAACACCATATATTTT. This translates into CASSLLVGGSSGNTIYF.

This clone came up once. The CDR3 is CASTSPGGQGDYSGANVLTF. In DNA, the CDR3 is TGCGCCAGCACCTCCCCCGGTGGACAGGGTGACTACTCTGGGGCCAACGTCCTGACTTTC. The chain joins TRBV5-1 to TRBJ2-6; the match to TRBD1 covers 8 bases. The J segment lost 0 bases and the V segment lost 6 bases, leaving 17 bases of the junction unmatched. The CDR3 spans 20 residues. Per germline, CDR1 SGHRS and CDR2 YFSETQ.

This chain connects TRBV15 to TRBJ2-7; 10 bases are a match to TRBD1. V shed 2 bases, J shed 7 bases, and the junction held 8 bases outside the gene matches. The CDR3 covers 15 residues. The V gene's germline CDR1 is LNHNV and CDR2 YYDKDF (reference sequence). CDR3 sequence (DNA): TGTGCCACCAGCAGAACCGGACAGGGGGTCTGGGAGCAGTACTTC. The encoded protein is CATSRTGQGVWEQYF.

This chain links TRBV27 with TRBJ1-1; tentatively, D is TRBD1 (6 bases). Germline values: CDR1 MNHEY, CDR2 SMNVEV (reference sequence). CDR3 length: 14 residues. Trimming removed 5 bases at V and 0 bases at J, with 10 bases between. CDR3 nucleotides: TGTGCCAGCAGTCGTGGACAGATGAACACTGAAGCTTTCTTT. Protein sequence: CASSRGQMNTEAFF.

CDR3 in amino acids: CASSTPYSIAGNTDTQYF. CDR3 bases: TGTGCCAGCAGTACCCCCTATTCCATAGCGGGGAACACAGATACGCAGTATTTT. The V call is TRBV28, the J call TRBJ2-3; 8 bases align to TRBD2. After removal of 5 bases from V and 2 bases from J, the junction contained 15 bases not matched to a gene. Germline V gives CDR1 MDHEN, CDR2 SYDVKM. The length of the CDR3 is 18 residues.

The DNA for the CDR3 is TGTGCCAGCAGTTTATCGGGGGGGGAGGCCGGACGCGAGCAGTACTTC. Translating it yields CASSLSGGEAGREQYF. The chain has TRBV27 and TRBJ2-7; 7 nucleotides match TRBD2. The CDR3 has 16 residues. Trimming took 0 bases from V and 6 from J; bases not matched to a gene: 11. Germline V gene lookup returns CDR1 MNHEY and CDR2 SMNVEV (reference sequence).

This clone came up once. The chain couples TRBV6-1 to TRBJ2-3, with D possibly being TRBD2 (7 bases). Germline CDR1 and CDR2: MNHNS and SASEGT. This CDR3 has 15 residues. The V end lost 8 bases, the J end lost 1 base, and 16 bases lay between the germline ends. The CDR3 DNA sequence: TGTGCCAGCTGGCGGGAGAGGGGGGGCACAGATACGCAGTATTTT. Translated: CASWRERGGTDTQYF.

V gene TRBV7-2 combines with J gene TRBJ2-7; 8 nucleotides align to TRBD2. CDR3 length equals 16 residues. Germline-derived CDR1 and CDR2 are SGHTA and FQGNSA. V was pared by 2 bases and J by 4 bases, with 10 bases of the junction left unmatched. The CDR3 loop is CASSLRRSGILYEQYF. The CDR3 nucleotides read TGTGCCAGCAGCTTAAGGCGTAGCGGGATTCTTTACGAGCAGTACTTC.

The rearrangement links TRBV6-1 to TRBJ2-1; 7 positions agree with TRBD2. The CDR3 totals 14 residues. Germline CDR1 and CDR2: MNHNS and SASEGT. The V gene end was trimmed by 7 bases and the J gene end by 3 bases; junction bases not matched to a gene: 6. The CDR3 DNA is TGTGCCAGCATTTTGCGGGGGATCTACAATGAGCAGTTCTTC. It encodes CASILRGIYNEQFF.

The chain is built from TRBV5-6 and TRBJ2-1; D is perhaps TRBD2 (5 bases). Trimming pared 0 bases from V and 9 bases from J, leaving 16 bases between. The CDR3 is 15 residues long. In germline, CDR1 is SGHDT, CDR2 YYEEEE. The CDR3: CASSLDRPFEGEQFF. In nucleotides, the CDR3 is TGTGCCAGCAGCTTGGACAGACCATTTGAGGGTGAGCAGTTCTTC.

The V gene is TRBV6-5, the J gene TRBJ1-5; 9 bases line up with TRBD1. The CDR3 is 14 residues long. With 6 bases clipped from V and 5 bases from J, the junction kept 5 bases outside the gene matches. Germline CDR1 and CDR2: MNHEY and SVGAGI. The CDR3 here is CASSTTGGYQPQHF. Here the CDR3 DNA reads TGTGCCAGCAGCACGACAGGGGGTTATCAGCCCCAGCATTTT.

This clone was detected once. V usage is TRBV7-6 and J usage is TRBJ2-7; D might be TRBD1 or TRBD2, each matching 5 bases. Germline CDR1 SGHVS, CDR2 FNYEAQ. V gave up 5 bases and J gave up 8 bases, with 16 bases separating them. The length of the CDR3 is 13 residues. CDR3 coding DNA: TGTGCCAGCAGCCCGGGGACGACGGGACAGCAGTACTTC. Its translation is CASSPGTTGQQYF.

The chain is built from TRBV7-2 and TRBJ1-5; 7 bases are shared with TRBD1. Trimming cost V 1 base and J 5 bases; bases outside gene matches: 5. CDR3 length: 15 amino acids. In germline, CDR1 is SGHTA, CDR2 FQGNSA. The CDR3 bases are TGTGCCAGCAGCTTAGTTGGGCAGGGGGATCAGCCCCAGCATTTT. Its translation is CASSLVGQGDQPQHF.

The gene calls are TRBV6-5 and TRBJ2-3, with a weak D call TRBD1 (5 bases). The V gene lost 5 bases and the J gene lost 4 bases, with 7 bases spanning the gap. This CDR3 has 12 amino acids. CDR1 and CDR2 from the germline V gene are MNHEY and SVGAGI. The CDR3 DNA reads TGTGCCAGCAGTCGGACACCAGATACGCAGTATTTT. It is translated as CASSRTPDTQYF.